The clone carrying this TCR beta chain was counted only a few times. These data originate in a study of blood T cells in healthy people across ages. Background on the study: About one barcoded TCR beta cDNA was captured per two T cells.

Sample-barcoded 5' priming and a J-beta primer mix drove a second PCR of about 7 to 12 cycles. Every cDNA was tagged by a template-switch adaptor with 12 random nucleotides. TCRdb reprocessed the 5' RACE reads with MiXCR, giving one entry per CDR3 protein. The data hold over a million distinct CDR3 sequences, with 25% observed a single time. This same sample was also part of a study on T cells of mothers and their children. From that study: For the second PCR, the M1S primer put in sample barcodes and 2-4 random nucleotides.

This TCR derives from a girl aged 2 to 9 in good health. Sequencing input: blood.

The CDR3 nucleotides are TGCAGTGCTAGTTTGGGGGCCGGGGAGACCCAGTACTTC. Translating it yields CSASLGAGETQYF. This chain joins TRBV20-1 and TRBJ2-5, with D perhaps matching TRBD1 (6 bases). This CDR3 region has 13 residues. CDR1 and CDR2 (germline): DFQATT, SNEGSKA (reference sequence). V lost 3 bases to trimming and J lost 5 bases, with 13 bases between them.